This TCR beta chain was found in a study of lymphopenia after photon versus proton radiotherapy. Points from the study as a whole: Photon-treated patients lost naive T cells and TCR diversity; proton-treated stayed stable. After the lymphocyte nadir, photon-treated repertoires showed oligoclonal expansion, especially of CD8+ Temra cells.

Method: immunoSEQ multiplex PCR; TCRdb's copy keeps in-frame clones and lacks some. The sample shows some 170,000 clones, 75% to 90% of them seen only once. As to this clone: Its antigen remains unknown.

The germline V gene encodes CDR1 MNHEY and CDR2 SMNVEV (reference sequence). Germline trimming cut 7 bases from V and 5 bases from J; bases unmatched to any gene: 10. This CDR3 region has 16 residues. Sequences were derived from peripheral blood, sampled from a patient treated with photon-based radiotherapy. The TCR was taken from a man aged 45-65 years with gastric cancer. The chain employs TRBV27 and TRBJ2-1; 11 bases match TRBD2. The CDR3 nucleotides read TGTGCCAGCAAACGGCCCGGGACTAGCGGAGACAATGAGCAGTTCTTC. Protein product: CASKRPGTSGDNEQFF.